Listed below are T cell receptor beta chains from one sample, sequenced in a study of control samples from healthy donors and cancer patients. Generated by immunoSEQ multiplex PCR, the TCRdb table keeps only in-frame clones and is missing some. The data show fewer than 500,000 clones, 75% to 95% seen once. Source material: PBMCs. All receptors derive from a man in his forties or fifties with head and neck cancer. CDR3s leave out the opening cysteine and the closing phenylalanine or tryptophan. The order of the fields is V gene, CDR3 length, J gene, CDR3 protein.

V: TRBV19; length: 15; J: TRBJ2-6; CDR3: ASSLRGTPPGANVLT
V: TRBV3-1/TRBV3-2; length: 12; J: TRBJ2-4; CDR3: ASSQAQDTGVQY
V: TRBV28; length: 14; J: TRBJ2-2; CDR3: ASSLMSRGRAGELF
V: TRBV3-1/TRBV3-2; length: 10; J: TRBJ1-5; CDR3: ASSQGNQPQH
V: TRBV6-5; length: 9; J: TRBJ2-7; CDR3: ASRSGSSEY
V: TRBV3-1/TRBV3-2; length: 13; J: TRBJ1-6; CDR3: ASSQDRGDNSPLH
V: TRBV27; length: 15; J: TRBJ2-3; CDR3: ASSPREATPSSDTQY
V: TRBV7-2; length: 13; J: TRBJ1-6; CDR3: ASSGDLGPTSPLH
V: TRBV5-5; length: 17; J: TRBJ1-1; CDR3: ASSLVVRVYSGANTEAF
V: TRBV30; length: 12; J: TRBJ2-2; CDR3: AWEPDRATGELF
V: TRBV5-8; length: 12; J: TRBJ2-7; CDR3: ASSLDRGPVEQY
V: TRBV28; length: 14; J: TRBJ2-7; CDR3: ATEPLGQGKGYEQY
V: TRBV2; length: 9; J: TRBJ2-7; CDR3: ASSEVTEQY
V: TRBV2; length: 13; J: TRBJ2-1; CDR3: ASSSPGTHYNEQF
V: TRBV7-2; length: 14; J: TRBJ1-6; CDR3: ASRRQGWRDGSPLH
V: TRBV6-5; length: 11; J: TRBJ2-1; CDR3: ASSLPGDNEQF
V: TRBV28; length: 11; J: TRBJ1-2; CDR3: ASSLSGLSGYT
V: TRBV18; length: 12; J: TRBJ1-5; CDR3: ASSPRGGDQPQH
V: TRBV28; length: 10; J: TRBJ2-1; CDR3: ASSSDYNEQF
V: TRBV7-2; length: 12; J: TRBJ1-5; CDR3: ASSFETGGQPQH
V: TRBV6-5; length: 13; J: TRBJ2-1; CDR3: ASSLGRVSGNEQF
V: TRBV5-4; length: 13; J: TRBJ2-3; CDR3: ASSLEVGRTDTQY
V: TRBV6-2/TRBV6-3; length: 12; J: TRBJ1-1; CDR3: ASSYSGTRGEAF
V: TRBV28; length: 13; J: TRBJ1-5; CDR3: ASSPQGQGSQPQH
V: TRBV29-1; length: 12; J: TRBJ2-7; CDR3: SVVGNRGRYEQY
V: TRBV5-6; length: 12; J: TRBJ2-5; CDR3: ASSSQAGWQTQY
V: TRBV15; length: 12; J: TRBJ1-1; CDR3: ATHWGGMNTEAF
V: TRBV5-6; length: 12; J: TRBJ1-2; CDR3: AGKQGAGHYGYT
V: TRBV7-2; length: 17; J: TRBJ2-5; CDR3: ASSLEGTSGLRGGETQY
V: TRBV5-4; length: 13; J: TRBJ2-2; CDR3: ASSFAGGGTGELF
V: TRBV15; length: 11; J: TRBJ1-1; CDR3: ATSRDVVGEAF
V: TRBV28; length: 12; J: TRBJ1-2; CDR3: ASSSSRGLEGYT
V: TRBV24-1; length: 11; J: TRBJ2-1; CDR3: ATSDWRRNEQF
V: TRBV3-1/TRBV3-2; length: 16; J: TRBJ2-7; CDR3: ASSRIKPLGVGSYEQY
V: TRBV5-6; length: 12; J: TRBJ2-5; CDR3: ASRRYRDQETQY
V: TRBV28; length: 10; J: TRBJ2-4; CDR3: ASSFPKNIQY
V: TRBV14; length: 14; J: TRBJ1-2; CDR3: ASSQGFGTGFGGYT
V: TRBV6-5; length: 12; J: TRBJ1-2; CDR3: ASSEGQLLYGYT
V: TRBV18; length: 13; J: TRBJ2-7; CDR3: ASSPPAGGSYEQY